This T cell receptor (beta chain) is drawn from a study of HIV-infected patients and healthy controls. General observations from the study: The authors saw processing only sixteen HIV-infected individuals as a major limitation on generality. MAIT alpha-chain CDR3s were frequent in healthy controls, depleted in HIV+. Significant mean usage differences between HIV-infected patients and controls involved eight alpha and eight beta V genes. HIV-infected repertoires had significantly higher mean Gini indices than controls, possibly reflecting oligoclonality.

Reverse transcription used around 500 ng RNA and constant-region primers for alpha and beta. Using multiplexing indices, alpha and beta chain libraries were generated apart by chain-specific third strand synthesis. TCRdb fed the 5' RACE reads into MiXCR, producing one record per CDR3 protein. Found here are about 9,700 distinct CDR3 sequences, 8% of them singletons; the top ten hold 3.5%. All unsorted peripheral T cells were captured because whole blood was used without fractionation. V shed 2 bases and J shed 1 base, with 8 bases lying between them. The CDR3 has 14 residues. This clonotype is judged medium-sized (0.01 to 0.1%). What it recognizes is unknown.

Input material: blood. The chain links TRBV12-3 or TRBV12-4 to TRBJ1-1; D gene unclear. This TCR was sampled from an adult in good health. The CDR3 DNA is TGTGCCAGCAGTTTATTTACGACGAACACTGAAGCTTTCTTT. This encodes CASSLFTTNTEAFF.